Sequencing of this TCR beta chain was carried out in a study of blood T cell repertoires in COVID-19. The assay was immunoSEQ multiplex PCR, and TCRdb's table has in-frame clones only and misses some. The data show about 62,000 clones, approximately 90% seen once. The germline CDR1 and CDR2 sequences are GTSNPN and SVGIG (reference sequence). The CDR3 loop spans 11 amino acids. Deletions cut 1 base from V and 5 bases from J, with 6 bases between. This sequence originates from a human donor in a cohort sampled during active COVID-19. The gene calls are TRBV30 and TRBJ2-7, with D uncertain. Sequencing was done on a sample of peripheral blood. The CDR3 DNA is TGTGCCTGGAGTGGGCTCAACGAGCAGTACTTC. This translates into CAWSGLNEQYF.